This record concerns one T cell receptor beta chain sequence. Its cognate antigen is unknown. This specimen belongs to a study of T-cell reconstitution after alpha-beta-depleted transplantation in children. Whole-study findings and limits: Alpha-beta T cells about two months after transplant reportedly derived from several hundred expanded graft clones.

The CDR3 is 15 amino acids. V lost 2 bases, J lost 1 base, and 8 bases lay in between. CDR1 and CDR2 from the germline V gene are SGHTA and FQGTGA. A library of TCRbeta sequences, prepared with unique molecular identifiers, was generated. Each CDR3 protein is one row after TCRdb ran MiXCR on the PCR reads. The profile covers 80,000 or so distinct CDR3 sequences, with roughly 15% appearing a single time and 25% to 35% taken by the ten largest. This specimen was PBMCs, mostly from graft donor cells, taken 180 days after TCRalphabeta/CD19-depleted stem cell transplant. The receptor was isolated from a male patient under 10 years old who had a stem cell transplant for acute lymphoblastic leukemia, so the T cells may come from the graft donor. The chain has TRBV7-3 and TRBJ2-2; a weak D match, TRBD1 (5 bases). CDR3 DNA sequence: TGTGCCAGCAGCTTATATAGGGGGAACACCGGGGAGCTGTTTTTT. Amino acid sequence: CASSLYRGNTGELFF.